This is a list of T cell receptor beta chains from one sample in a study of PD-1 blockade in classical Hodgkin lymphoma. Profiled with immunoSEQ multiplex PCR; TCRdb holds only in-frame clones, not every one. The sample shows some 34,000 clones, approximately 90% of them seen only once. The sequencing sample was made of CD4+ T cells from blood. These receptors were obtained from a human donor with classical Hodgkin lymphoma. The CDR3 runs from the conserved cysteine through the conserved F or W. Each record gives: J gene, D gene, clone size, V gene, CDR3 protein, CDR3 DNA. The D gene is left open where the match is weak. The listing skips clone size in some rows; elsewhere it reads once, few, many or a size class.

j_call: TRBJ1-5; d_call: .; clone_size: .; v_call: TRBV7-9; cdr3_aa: CASSSVGASNQPQHF; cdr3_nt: TGTGCCAGCAGCTCGGTAGGGGCTAGCAATCAGCCCCAGCATTTT
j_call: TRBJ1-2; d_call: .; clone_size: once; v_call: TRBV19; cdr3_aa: CASSIDVFYGYTF; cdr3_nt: TGTGCCAGTAGTATAGACGTCTTCTATGGCTACACCTTC
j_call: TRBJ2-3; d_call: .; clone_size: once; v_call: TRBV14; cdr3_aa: CASSGPRLTDTQYF; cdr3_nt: TGTGCCAGCAGCGGTCCGCGTTTGACAGATACGCAGTATTTT
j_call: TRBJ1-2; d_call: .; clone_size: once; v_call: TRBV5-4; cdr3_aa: CASSLDSRRNNYGYTF; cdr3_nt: TGTGCCAGCAGCTTGGACAGCCGACGTAATAACTATGGCTACACCTTC
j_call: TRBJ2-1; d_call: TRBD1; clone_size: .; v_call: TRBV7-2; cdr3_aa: CASSRVLRWDRPGEQFF; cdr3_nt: TGTGCCAGCAGCCGGGTTTTGCGGTGGGACAGGCCGGGGGAGCAGTTCTTC
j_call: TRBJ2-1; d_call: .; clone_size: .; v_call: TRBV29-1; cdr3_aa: CSVLNNEQFF; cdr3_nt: TGCAGCGTCCTGAACAATGAGCAGTTCTTC
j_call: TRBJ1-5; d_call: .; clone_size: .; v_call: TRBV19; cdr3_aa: CASRATGQSQPQHF; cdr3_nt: TGTGCCAGTAGGGCCACGGGACAAAGTCAGCCCCAGCATTTT
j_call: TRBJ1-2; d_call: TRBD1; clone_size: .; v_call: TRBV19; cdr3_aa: CASTSTGVSYGYTF; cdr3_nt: TGTGCCAGTACGTCGACAGGGGTGTCCTATGGCTACACCTTC
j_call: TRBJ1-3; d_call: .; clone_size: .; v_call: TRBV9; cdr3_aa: CASSVAGHSGNTIYF; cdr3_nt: TGTGCCAGCAGCGTAGCGGGACACTCTGGAAACACCATATATTTT
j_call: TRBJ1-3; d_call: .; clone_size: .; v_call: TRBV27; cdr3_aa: CASTPRSGNTIYF; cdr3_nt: TGTGCCAGCACTCCACGCTCTGGAAACACCATATATTTT
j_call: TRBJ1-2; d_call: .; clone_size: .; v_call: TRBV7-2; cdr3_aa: CASSFGPGERTGYTF; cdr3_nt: TGTGCCAGCAGCTTCGGCCCCGGAGAGCGGACTGGCTACACCTTC
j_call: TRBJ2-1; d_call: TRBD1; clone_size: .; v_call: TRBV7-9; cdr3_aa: CASGVQTGEGRKFF; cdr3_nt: TGTGCCAGCGGGGTCCAGACAGGGGAAGGTCGAAAGTTCTTC
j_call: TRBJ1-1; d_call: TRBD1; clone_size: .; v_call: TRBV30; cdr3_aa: CAWSLQGGTEAFF; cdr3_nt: TGTGCCTGGAGTCTGCAGGGGGGGACTGAAGCTTTCTTT
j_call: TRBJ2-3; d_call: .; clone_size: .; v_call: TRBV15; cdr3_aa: CATSRVTPDTQYF; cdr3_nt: TGTGCCACCAGCAGAGTCACCCCGGATACGCAGTATTTT
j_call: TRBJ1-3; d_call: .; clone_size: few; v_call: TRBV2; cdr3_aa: CASVYRYSGNTIYF; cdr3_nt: TGTGCCAGCGTGTACAGGTACTCTGGAAACACCATATATTTT
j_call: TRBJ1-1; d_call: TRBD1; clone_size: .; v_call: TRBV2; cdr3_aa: CATRQGFEAFF; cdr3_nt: TGTGCCACCCGACAGGGCTTCGAAGCTTTCTTT
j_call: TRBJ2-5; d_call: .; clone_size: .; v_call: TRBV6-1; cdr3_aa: CASSATGRGETQYF; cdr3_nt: TGTGCCAGCAGTGCGACAGGTCGTGGAGAGACCCAGTACTTC